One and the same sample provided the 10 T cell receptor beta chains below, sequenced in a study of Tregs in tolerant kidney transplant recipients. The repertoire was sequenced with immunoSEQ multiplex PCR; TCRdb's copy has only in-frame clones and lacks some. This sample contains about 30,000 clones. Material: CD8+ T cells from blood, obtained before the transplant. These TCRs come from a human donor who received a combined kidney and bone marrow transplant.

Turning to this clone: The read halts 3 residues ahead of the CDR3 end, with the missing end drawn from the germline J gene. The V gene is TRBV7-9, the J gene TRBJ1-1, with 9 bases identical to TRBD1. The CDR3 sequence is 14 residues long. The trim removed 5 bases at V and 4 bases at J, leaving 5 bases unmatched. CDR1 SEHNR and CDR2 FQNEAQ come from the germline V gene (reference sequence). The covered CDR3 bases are TGTGCCAGCAGCATCGGGACAGGGACCACTGAA. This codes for CASSIGTGTTE. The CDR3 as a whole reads CASSIGTGTTEAFF.

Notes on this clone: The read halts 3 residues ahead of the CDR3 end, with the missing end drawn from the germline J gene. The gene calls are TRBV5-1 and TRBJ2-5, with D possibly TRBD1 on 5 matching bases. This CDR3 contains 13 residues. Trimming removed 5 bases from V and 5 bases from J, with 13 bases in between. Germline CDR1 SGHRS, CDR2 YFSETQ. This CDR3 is CASRASAGETQYF. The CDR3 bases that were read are TGCGCCAGCAGAGCCTCGGCAGGGGAGACC.

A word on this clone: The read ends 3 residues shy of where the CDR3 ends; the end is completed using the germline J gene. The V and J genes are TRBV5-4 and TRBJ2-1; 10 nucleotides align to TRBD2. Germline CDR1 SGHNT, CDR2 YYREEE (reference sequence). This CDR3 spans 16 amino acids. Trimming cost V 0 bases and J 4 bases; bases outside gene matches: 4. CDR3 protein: CASSLGLAGAYNEQFF. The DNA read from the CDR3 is TGTGCCAGCAGCTTGGGCCTAGCGGGAGCGTACAATGAG.

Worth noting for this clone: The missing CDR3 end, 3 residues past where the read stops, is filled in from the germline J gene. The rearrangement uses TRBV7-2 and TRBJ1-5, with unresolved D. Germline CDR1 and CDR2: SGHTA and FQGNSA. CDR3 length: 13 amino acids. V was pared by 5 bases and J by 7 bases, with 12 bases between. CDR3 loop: CASSVQFRQPQHF. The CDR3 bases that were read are TGTGCCAGCAGCGTACAATTCAGACAGCCC.

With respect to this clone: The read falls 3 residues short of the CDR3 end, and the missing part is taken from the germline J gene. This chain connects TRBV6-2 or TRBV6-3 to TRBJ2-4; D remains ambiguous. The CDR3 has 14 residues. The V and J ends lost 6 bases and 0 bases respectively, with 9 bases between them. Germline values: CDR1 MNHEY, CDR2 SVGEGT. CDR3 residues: CASSQALAKNIQYF. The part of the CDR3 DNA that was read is TGTGCCAGCAGCCAAGCATTAGCCAAAAACATT.

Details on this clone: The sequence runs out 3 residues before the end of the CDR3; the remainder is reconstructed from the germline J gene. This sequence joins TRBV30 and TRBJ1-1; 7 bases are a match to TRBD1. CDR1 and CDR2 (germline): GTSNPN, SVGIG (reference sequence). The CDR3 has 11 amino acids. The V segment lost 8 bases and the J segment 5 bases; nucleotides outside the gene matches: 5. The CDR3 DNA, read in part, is TGTGCCGGGGCGACAGGGACTGAA. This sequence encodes CAGATGTE. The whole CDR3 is CAGATGTEAFF.

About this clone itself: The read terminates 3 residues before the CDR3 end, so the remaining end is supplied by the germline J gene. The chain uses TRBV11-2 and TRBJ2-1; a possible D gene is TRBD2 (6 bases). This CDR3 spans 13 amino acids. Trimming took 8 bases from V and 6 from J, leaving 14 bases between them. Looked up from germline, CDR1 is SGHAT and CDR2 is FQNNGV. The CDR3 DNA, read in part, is TGTGCCAGCTCAGGGAATAGCGGCAATGAG. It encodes CASSGNSGNE. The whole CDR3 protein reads CASSGNSGNEQFF.

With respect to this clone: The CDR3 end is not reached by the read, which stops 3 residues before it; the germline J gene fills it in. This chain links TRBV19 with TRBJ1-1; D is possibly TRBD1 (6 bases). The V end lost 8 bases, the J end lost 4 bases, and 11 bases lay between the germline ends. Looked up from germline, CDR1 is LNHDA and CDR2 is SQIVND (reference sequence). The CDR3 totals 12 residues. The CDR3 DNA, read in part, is TGTGCCAGTGGACAGATCGGCACTGAA. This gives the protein CASGQIGTE. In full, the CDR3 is CASGQIGTEAFF.

The sequenced part of the CDR3 DNA is TGTGCCAGCAGTTATGGGACTAGCTTCTACGAG. Protein: CASSYGTSFYE. In full, the CDR3 is CASSYGTSFYEQYF. The chain recombines TRBV6-2 or TRBV6-3 with TRBJ2-7; 9 bases match TRBD2. The read ends 3 residues before the CDR3 terminus; that terminus is restored from the germline J gene. Trimming cost V 3 bases and J 3 bases; bases outside gene matches: 3. CDR3 length: 14 residues. The V gene's germline CDR1 is MNHEY and CDR2 SVGEGT.

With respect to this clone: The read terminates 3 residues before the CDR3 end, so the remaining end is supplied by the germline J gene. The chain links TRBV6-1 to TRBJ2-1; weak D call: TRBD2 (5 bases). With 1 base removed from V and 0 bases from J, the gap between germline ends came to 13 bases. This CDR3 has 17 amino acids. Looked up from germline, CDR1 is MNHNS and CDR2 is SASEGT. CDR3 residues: CASSEGVAISSYNEQFF. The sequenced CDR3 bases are TGTGCCAGCAGTGAAGGCGTAGCGATAAGCTCCTACAATGAG.